Below, 10 T cell receptor beta chains from the same sample are listed, as sequenced in a study of shared clonotypes between healthy human individuals. Method: immunoSEQ multiplex PCR; TCRdb's copy keeps in-frame clones and lacks some. The table records a few million clones, roughly 92% of them present only once. Sequencing used naive CD4+ T cells sorted from blood. The subset was: CD45RA+ positively selected. These receptors came from a man aged 18 to 35 in good health.

This clone came up a few times. The chain uses TRBV4-1 and TRBJ2-3; 8 nucleotides agree with TRBD1. Germline V gene sequence: CDR1 MGHRA, CDR2 YSYEKL. V gave up 4 bases and J gave up 8 bases; unmatched junction bases: 2. The CDR3 spans 12 residues. CDR3 sequence (DNA): TGCGCCAGCAGCCGGGACAGGTCTACGCAGTATTTT. Translation gives CASSRDRSTQYF.

This clone was seen a handful of times. The gene calls are TRBV18 and TRBJ1-5; D call uncertain. The CDR3 covers 12 residues. V was pared by 6 bases and J by 3 bases, with 6 bases between. CDR1 and CDR2 (germline): KGHSH, LQKENI. CDR3 nucleotides: TGTGCCAGCTCTAATCTCAATCAGCCCCAGCATTTT. Its translation: CASSNLNQPQHF.

The chain links TRBV5-1 to TRBJ2-3, with TRBD2 as a possible D gene (6 bases). The CDR3 contains 16 residues. The V and J ends lost 4 bases and 0 bases respectively, with 15 bases between them. Per germline, CDR1 SGHRS and CDR2 YFSETQ. The CDR3 is CASSTGLAFSTDTQYF. The CDR3 nucleotides are TGCGCCAGCAGCACGGGACTCGCCTTTAGCACAGATACGCAGTATTTT.

The V gene is TRBV7-2, the J gene TRBJ2-3, with D perhaps matching TRBD2 (5 bases). Germline V CDR1 and CDR2: SGHTA, FQGNSA. The CDR3 is made up of 15 amino acids. V was trimmed by 1 base and J by 2 bases, leaving 10 bases between them. Written as DNA, the CDR3 is TGTGCCAGCAGCTTAGATATAGCGATCACAGATACGCAGTATTTT. Its protein product is CASSLDIAITDTQYF.

This clone was detected a few times. Other DNA sequences from this sample encode an identical CDR3 as well. V gene TRBV11-2 combines with J gene TRBJ1-1; D unclear. Looked up from germline, CDR1 is SGHAT and CDR2 is FQNNGV. Trimming removed 0 bases at V and 8 bases at J, with 10 bases between. The CDR3 totals 13 residues. CDR3 loop: CASSLDREGEAFF. CDR3 DNA sequence: TGTGCCAGCAGCTTAGATCGGGAAGGGGAAGCTTTCTTT.

The V call is TRBV4-1, the J call TRBJ2-7, with a weak D call TRBD2 (6 bases). The CDR3 extends over 14 amino acids. Germline CDR1 is MGHRA and CDR2 is YSYEKL. V was trimmed by 4 bases and J by 2 bases, leaving 12 bases between them. CDR3 region: CASSLGTPTYEQYF. The CDR3 nucleotides read TGCGCCAGCAGCCTCGGGACTCCTACCTACGAGCAGTACTTC.

V is TRBV19 and J is TRBJ2-1; possibly TRBD1 for D (5 bases). The CDR3 has 13 residues. From germline, CDR1 is LNHDA and CDR2 SQIVND (reference sequence). Trimming left V 8 bases short and J 4 bases short, with 12 bases between. CDR3 DNA sequence: TGTGCCAGTGCAGAGACAGCTTACAATGAGCAGTTCTTC. Its translation: CASAETAYNEQFF.

The rearrangement links TRBV30 to TRBJ1-6; 8 bases line up with TRBD1. This CDR3 contains 15 residues. In germline, CDR1 is GTSNPN, CDR2 SVGIG (reference sequence). The trim removed 0 bases at V and 9 bases at J, leaving 7 bases unmatched. CDR3 region: CAWSVRQGAGSPLHF. The DNA of the CDR3 is TGTGCCTGGAGTGTGAGGCAGGGGGCCGGTTCACCCCTCCACTTT.

V gene TRBV11-2 combines with J gene TRBJ1-4; D is unclear. Germline-derived CDR1 and CDR2 are SGHAT and FQNNGV. The V gene lost 2 bases and the J gene lost 2 bases, with 12 bases spanning the gap. The CDR3 runs to 16 residues. The chain's CDR3 is CASSLSETSTNEKLFF. The CDR3 nucleotides read TGTGCCAGCAGCTTATCGGAGACATCGACTAATGAAAAACTGTTTTTT.

The V gene is TRBV5-6, the J gene TRBJ2-7, with a possible D match to TRBD1 (6 bases). The V gene lost 3 bases and the J gene lost 4 bases, with 14 bases spanning the gap. This CDR3 is 14 amino acids long. Looked up from germline, CDR1 is SGHDT and CDR2 is YYEEEE. DNA for the CDR3: TGTGCCAGCAGCTCAACAGGGCTGCCTTACGAGCAGTACTTC. Amino acids: CASSSTGLPYEQYF.